This T cell receptor (beta chain) originates from a study of T cells after yellow fever vaccination. MiXCR was run by TCRdb on the 5' RACE reads, yielding one entry per CDR3 protein. The sample holds roughly 45,000 distinct CDR3 sequences, more than 6% seen once. This clonotype was seen many times. V was cut by 5 bases and J by 3 bases, with 14 bases left in between. Germline V CDR1 and CDR2: SGHVS, FQNEAQ. This CDR3 comprises 14 residues. The sequence was obtained from a man under 40 who received the YFV17D yellow fever vaccine. The sample consisted of PBMCs, either bulk or a sorted T-cell subset (CD4+, CD8+, memory, or dextramer-sorted; not recorded which), taken 45 days after the yellow fever booster vaccination. The chain carries TRBV7-8 and TRBJ2-7, with D possibly matching TRBD1 (5 bases). The CDR3 nucleotides read TGTGCCAGCAGCCCGACAGTGGTTGGCTACGAGCAGTACTTC. Protein: CASSPTVVGYEQYF. The full variable domain, its missing parts supplied by reference TRBV7-8 and TRBJ2-7, is GAGVSQSPRYKVAKRGQDVALRCDPISGHVSLFWYQQALGQGPEFLTYFQNEAQLDKSGLPSDRFFAERPEGSVSTLKIQRTQQEDSAVYLCASSPTVVGYEQYFGPGTRLTVT.